Reported below is one T cell receptor (beta chain). Its antigen is unidentified. This sample stems from a study of cytomegalovirus exposure and HLA in healthy donors. About the research overall: As an earlier analysis found, around 170 million T cells yielded 95 million to 130 million unique TCR beta sequences.

Study outcomes and limitations: Cytomegalovirus-associated TCR beta chains were listed, numbering 164. Association of under 20,000 TCR beta sequences with HLA alleles was found at 0.05 false discovery rate in a later analysis.

The ends were cut back, 1 base at V and 3 bases at J, with 14 bases in the middle. CDR1 and CDR2 (germline): SGHVS, FQNEAQ. The CDR3 is 16 amino acids. 13 Jbeta primers and 60 Vbeta primers were used for the PCR. Some clones are missing from TCRdb's copy, which holds only in-frame ones; the method was immunoSEQ multiplex PCR. The table records approximately 100,000 clones, over 8% of them present only once. This TCR was sampled from a man in his fifties in good health and CMV-seropositive. The chain is built from TRBV7-8 and TRBJ2-3; a weak D match, TRBD2 (6 bases). The sequencing input was PBMCs. CDR3 DNA sequence: TGTGCCAGCAGCTTAGGCCGGCGGGACGGGACAGATACGCAGTATTTT. It is translated as CASSLGRRDGTDTQYF.